This T cell receptor (beta chain) was captured in a study of beta chain features in type 1 diabetes. Findings and caveats of the study: When Type 1 diabetes patients were examined, their TCRB CDR3s proved moderately but significantly shorter in all four CD4+ subsets.

Of the isolated RNA, all was reverse transcribed, and so the sequenced material was expressed TCRB transcripts. Using immunoSEQ multiplex PCR, the repertoire was profiled, and TCRdb retains in-frame clones only, with some absent. This sample has 400,000 to 600,000 clones, with 30% found just once. The CDR3 extends over 13 amino acids. The V gene lost 4 bases and the J gene lost 8 bases, with 9 bases spanning the gap. Germline V gives CDR1 SGHDN, CDR2 FVKESK. In the case of this clone: Its antigen is as yet unknown.

The chain links TRBV14 to TRBJ1-6; D unclear. Sequencing was done on a sample of naive CD4+ T cells from blood. This sequence originates from a man aged 18 to 30 in good health. The CDR3 DNA reads as TGTGCCAGCAGCCGCCTCGGGTATTCACCCCTCCACTTT. Its protein is CASSRLGYSPLHF.